This T cell receptor (beta chain) is drawn from a study of blood T cell repertoires in COVID-19. Study summary: Researchers got acute and convalescent COVID-19 samples from the United States, Italy and Spain. PBMCs, B-cell-depleted T cells, or T cells were the source of the cDNA or gDNA that made up the material.

Source study methods: Reference gene primer amplification yielded estimated nucleated cell counts. Produced via immunoSEQ multiplex PCR; TCRdb's table is partial and in-frame only. That table furnishes V, J and clone size, whereas the DNA furnished D and trimming. This table holds some 97,000 clones, more than 70% found once. CDR1 and CDR2 from the germline V gene are KGHSH and LQKENI. This CDR3 has 15 residues. The V and J ends lost 0 bases and 6 bases respectively, with 11 bases between them. The clonotype originates from a human donor in a cohort sampled during active COVID-19. Sequencing was carried out using peripheral blood. The rearrangement uses TRBV18 and TRBJ2-2; possibly TRBD2 for D (6 bases). The CDR3 sequence is CASSPPTSRAGELFF. The CDR3 DNA follows: TGTGCCAGCTCACCACCCACTAGCCGGGCCGGGGAGCTGTTTTTT.